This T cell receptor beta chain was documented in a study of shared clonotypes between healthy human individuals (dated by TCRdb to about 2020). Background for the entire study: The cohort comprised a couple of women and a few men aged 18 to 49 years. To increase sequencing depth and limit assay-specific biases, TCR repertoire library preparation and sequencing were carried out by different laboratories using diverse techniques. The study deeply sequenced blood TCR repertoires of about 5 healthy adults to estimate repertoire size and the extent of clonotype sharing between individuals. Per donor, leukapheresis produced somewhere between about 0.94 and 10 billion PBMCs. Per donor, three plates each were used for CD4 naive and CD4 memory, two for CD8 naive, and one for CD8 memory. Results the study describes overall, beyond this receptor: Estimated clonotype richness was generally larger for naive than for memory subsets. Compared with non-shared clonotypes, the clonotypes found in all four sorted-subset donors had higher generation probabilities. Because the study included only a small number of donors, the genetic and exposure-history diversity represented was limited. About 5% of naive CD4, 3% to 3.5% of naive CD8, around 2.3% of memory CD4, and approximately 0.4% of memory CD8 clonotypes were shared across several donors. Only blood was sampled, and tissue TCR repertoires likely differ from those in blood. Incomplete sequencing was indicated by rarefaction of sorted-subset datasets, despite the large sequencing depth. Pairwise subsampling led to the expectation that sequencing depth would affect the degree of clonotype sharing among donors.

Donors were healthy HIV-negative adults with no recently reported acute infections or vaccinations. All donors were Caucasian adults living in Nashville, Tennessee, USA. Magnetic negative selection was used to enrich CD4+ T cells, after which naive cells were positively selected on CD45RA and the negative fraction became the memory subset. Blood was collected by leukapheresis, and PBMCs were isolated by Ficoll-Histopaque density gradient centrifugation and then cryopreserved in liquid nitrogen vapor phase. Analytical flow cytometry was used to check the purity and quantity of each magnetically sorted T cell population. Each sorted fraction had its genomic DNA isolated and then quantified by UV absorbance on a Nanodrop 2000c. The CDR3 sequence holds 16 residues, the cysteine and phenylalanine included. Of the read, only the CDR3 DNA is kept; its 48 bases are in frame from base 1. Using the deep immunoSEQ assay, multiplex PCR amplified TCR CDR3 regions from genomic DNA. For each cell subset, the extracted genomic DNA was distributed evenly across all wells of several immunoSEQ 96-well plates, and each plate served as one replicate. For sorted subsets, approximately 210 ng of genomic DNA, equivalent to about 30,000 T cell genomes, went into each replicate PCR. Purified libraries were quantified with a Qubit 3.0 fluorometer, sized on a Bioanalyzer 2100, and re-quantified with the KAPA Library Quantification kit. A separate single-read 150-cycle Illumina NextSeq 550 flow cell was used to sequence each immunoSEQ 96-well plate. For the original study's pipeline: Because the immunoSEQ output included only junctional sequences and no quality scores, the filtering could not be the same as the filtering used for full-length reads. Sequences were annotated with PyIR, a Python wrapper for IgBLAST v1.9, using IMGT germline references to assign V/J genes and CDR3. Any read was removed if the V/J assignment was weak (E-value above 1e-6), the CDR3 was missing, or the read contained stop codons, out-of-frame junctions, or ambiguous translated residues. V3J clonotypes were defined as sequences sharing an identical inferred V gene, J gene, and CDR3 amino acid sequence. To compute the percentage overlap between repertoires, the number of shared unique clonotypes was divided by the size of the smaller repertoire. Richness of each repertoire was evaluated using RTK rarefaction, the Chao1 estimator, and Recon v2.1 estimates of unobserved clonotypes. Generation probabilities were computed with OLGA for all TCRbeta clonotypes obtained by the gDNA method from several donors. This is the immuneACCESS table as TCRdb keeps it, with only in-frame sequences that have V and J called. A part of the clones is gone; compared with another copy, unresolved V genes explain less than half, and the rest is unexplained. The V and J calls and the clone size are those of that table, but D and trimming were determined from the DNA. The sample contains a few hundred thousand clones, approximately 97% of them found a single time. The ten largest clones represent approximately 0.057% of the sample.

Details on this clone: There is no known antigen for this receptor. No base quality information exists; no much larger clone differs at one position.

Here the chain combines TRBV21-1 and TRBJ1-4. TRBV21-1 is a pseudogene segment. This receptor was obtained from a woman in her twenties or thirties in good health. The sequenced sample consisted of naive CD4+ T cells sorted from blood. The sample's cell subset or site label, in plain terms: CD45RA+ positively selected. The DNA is TGTGCCAGCAGACACGTACGCCGGGGGCTTTTTGAAAAACTGTTTTTT. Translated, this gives CASRHVRRGLFEKLFF.